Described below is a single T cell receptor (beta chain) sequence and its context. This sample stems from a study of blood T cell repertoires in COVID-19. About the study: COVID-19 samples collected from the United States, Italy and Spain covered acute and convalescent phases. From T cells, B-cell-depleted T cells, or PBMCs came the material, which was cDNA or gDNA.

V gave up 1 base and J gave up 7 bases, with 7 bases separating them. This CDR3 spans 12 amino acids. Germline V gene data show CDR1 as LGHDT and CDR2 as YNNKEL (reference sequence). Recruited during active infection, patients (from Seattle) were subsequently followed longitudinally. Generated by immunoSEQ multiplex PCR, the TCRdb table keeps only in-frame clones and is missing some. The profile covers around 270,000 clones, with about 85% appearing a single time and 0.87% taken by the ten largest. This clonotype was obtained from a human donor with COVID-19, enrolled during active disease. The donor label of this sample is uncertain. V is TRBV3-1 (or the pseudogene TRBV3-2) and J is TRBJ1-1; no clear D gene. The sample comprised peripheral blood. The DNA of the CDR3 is TGTGCCAGCAGCCAAGTTGACAATGAAGCTTTCTTT. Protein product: CASSQVDNEAFF.